These 19 T cell receptor beta chains share one sample of origin, sequenced in a study of shared clonotypes between healthy human individuals. Assay used: immunoSEQ multiplex PCR; TCRdb lists only in-frame clones, some missing. The sample carries around 2.5 million clones, over 85% recorded once. Sequences were obtained from naive CD4+ T cells from PBMCs. Noted subset: CD45RA+ positively selected. The receptors shown here come from a man younger than 35 in good health. Some clones in this sample may be carry-over from other donors' samples.

The chain links TRBV9 to TRBJ2-3; the match to TRBD2 covers 8 bases. Germline assignment: CDR1 SGDLS and CDR2 YYNGEE. V gave up 1 base and J gave up 4 bases; unmatched junction bases: 5. The CDR3 is 15 amino acids. CDR3 sequence reads: CASSVSGSDADTQYF. In DNA form, the CDR3 reads TGTGCCAGCAGCGTAAGCGGGAGTGACGCAGATACGCAGTATTTT.

The V gene is TRBV5-4, the J gene TRBJ1-1, with 10 bases that match TRBD1. Per the germline V gene, CDR1 is SGHNT and CDR2 is YYREEE (reference sequence). Trimming at V came to 0 bases and at J to 5 bases, leaving 7 bases not matched to a gene. The CDR3 has 16 residues. For the CDR3, the DNA is TGTGCCAGCAGCTTGGCCCGGGACAGGGGCATAACTGAAGCTTTCTTT. It codes for CASSLARDRGITEAFF.

Only one count was recorded for this clone. The V gene is TRBV7-3, the J gene TRBJ2-1; D is tentatively TRBD1 or TRBD2 (5 bases each). The CDR3 runs to 13 residues. Trimming stripped 5 bases from V and 8 bases from J, with 13 bases between. Germline lookup yields CDR1 SGHTA and CDR2 FQGTGA. The CDR3 reads CASSLDGTDEQFF. The CDR3 nucleotides are TGTGCCAGCAGCCTCGACGGGACGGATGAGCAGTTCTTC.

The chain combines TRBV2 with TRBJ2-2, with 11 bases identical to TRBD1. CDR3 length: 14 amino acids. CDR1 is SNHLY, CDR2 FYNNEI, per germline. J gave up 4 bases and V 7 bases, and 2 bases lay outside the gene matches. CDR3 nucleotide sequence: TGTGCCAGCACGGACAGGGGGCGCACCGGGGAGCTGTTTTTT. Translated, it gives CASTDRGRTGELFF.

The V and J genes are TRBV5-1 and TRBJ2-2, with D possibly TRBD1 on 5 matching bases. CDR1 SGHRS and CDR2 YFSETQ come from the germline V gene. V dropped 0 bases and J dropped 4 bases, with 10 bases sitting between them. The CDR3 consists of 15 residues. This CDR3 is CASSLEQGSTGELFF. CDR3 coding DNA: TGCGCCAGCAGCTTGGAGCAGGGCAGCACCGGGGAGCTGTTTTTT.

The chain is built from TRBV2 and TRBJ2-6, with D unresolved. The V end was cut by 6 bases, the J end by 8 bases, with 8 bases between. The CDR3 covers 12 residues. Per germline, CDR1 SNHLY and CDR2 FYNNEI. The CDR3 sequence is CASRDQPNVLTF. For the CDR3, the DNA is TGTGCCAGCAGGGACCAACCCAACGTCCTGACTTTC.

The chain carries TRBV10-3 and TRBJ2-1; TRBD2 agrees at 7 bases. The ends lost 5 bases at V and 1 base at J; junction bases unmatched: 2. The length of the CDR3 is 14 residues. CDR1 is ENHRY and CDR2 is SYGVKD in the germline V gene. CDR3 sequence (DNA): TGTGCCATCAGTACCGGGGGGTCCTACAATGAGCAGTTCTTC. This translates into CAISTGGSYNEQFF.

The chain carries TRBV28 and TRBJ2-1; 9 nucleotides match TRBD2. Looked up from germline, CDR1 is MDHEN and CDR2 is SYDVKM. With 1 base clipped from V and 4 bases from J, the junction kept 2 bases outside the gene matches. The CDR3 is 15 residues long. The CDR3 bases are TGTGCCAGCAGTTTATTAGCGGGGGTTTACAATGAGCAGTTCTTC. This codes for CASSLLAGVYNEQFF.

As for this clone: Different DNA sequences within this sample yield the same CDR3. CDR3 protein: CASSVGNTDTQYF. The CDR3, as DNA: TGTGCCAGCAGCGTAGGAAACACAGATACGCAGTATTTT. The chain links TRBV9 to TRBJ2-3; D is unresolved. The V gene's germline CDR1 is SGDLS and CDR2 YYNGEE. This CDR3 region has 13 residues. Trimming cost V 0 bases and J 2 bases, with 4 bases left between them.

About this clone: Other DNA sequences in this specimen translate into the identical CDR3. The V gene is TRBV5-1, the J gene TRBJ2-1; D may be TRBD2 (6 bases). The CDR3 consists of 14 residues. Per the germline V gene, CDR1 is SGHRS and CDR2 is YFSETQ. V was pared by 2 bases and J by 5 bases, with 11 bases between. In nucleotides, the CDR3 is TGCGCCAGCAGCTTTAGCGGAAGAGACAATGAGCAGTTCTTC. Its translation is CASSFSGRDNEQFF.

The rearrangement links TRBV28 to TRBJ1-1; no firm D call. There are 13 residues in the CDR3. Trimming pared 6 bases from V and 0 bases from J, leaving 8 bases between. The germline V gene has CDR1 MDHEN and CDR2 SYDVKM. The CDR3 DNA is TGTGCCAGCAGGTGGGGTATGAACACTGAAGCTTTCTTT. Protein: CASRWGMNTEAFF.

The genes are TRBV5-1 and TRBJ2-1; 8 positions match TRBD2. This CDR3 contains 14 residues. CDR1 and CDR2 from the germline V gene are SGHRS and YFSETQ. J lost 5 bases, V lost 4 bases, and 5 bases had no gene match. DNA for the CDR3: TGCGCCAGCAGCATAAGCGGGGGAAACAATGAGCAGTTCTTC. Amino acid sequence: CASSISGGNNEQFF.

The genes are TRBV28 and TRBJ2-7, with 9 bases that match TRBD1. J gave up 2 bases and V 5 bases, and 10 bases lay outside the gene matches. Germline loops: CDR1 MDHEN, CDR2 SYDVKM. The CDR3 is made up of 16 amino acids. CDR3 DNA: TGTGCCAGCAGTACAGGGGGGGACAGGGATACCTACGAGCAGTACTTC. Protein sequence: CASSTGGDRDTYEQYF.

This clone was seen only once. The chain employs TRBV10-3 and TRBJ2-3; TRBD2 might be the D (6 bases). This CDR3 is 14 amino acids long. V lost 6 bases and J 1 base, leaving 11 bases between the germline ends. Germline V gene lookup returns CDR1 ENHRY and CDR2 SYGVKD. CDR3 DNA: TGTGCCATCAGGTCCGGGAGTGGCACAGATACGCAGTATTTT. It codes for CAIRSGSGTDTQYF.

The chain carries TRBV11-2 and TRBJ2-7, with a weak D call TRBD2 (6 bases). V lost 5 bases to trimming and J lost 0 bases, with 14 bases between them. Germline CDR1 reads SGHAT; CDR2 reads FQNNGV. The CDR3 contains 15 residues. The CDR3 bases are TGTGCCAGCAGCGCAACGGGACTCAGCTCCTACGAGCAGTACTTC. Its protein is CASSATGLSSYEQYF. Full variable domain (missing parts from reference TRBV11-2 and TRBJ2-7): EAGVAQSPRYKIIEKRQSVAFWCNPISGHATLYWYQQILGQGPKLLIQFQNNGVVDDSQLPKDRFSAERLKGVDSTLKIQPAKLEDSAVYLCASSATGLSSYEQYFGPGTRLTVT.

The rearrangement links TRBV7-3 to TRBJ2-5; a possible D gene is TRBD2 (6 bases). Looked up from germline, CDR1 is SGHTA and CDR2 is FQGTGA. V was shortened by 8 bases and J by 3 bases, with 13 bases between the two germline ends. There are 13 residues in the CDR3. CDR3 DNA sequence: TGTGCCAGCTCGCGGGAACAGGAAGAGACCCAGTACTTC. Translation: CASSREQEETQYF.

This chain joins TRBV10-1 and TRBJ2-5; D might be TRBD1 (6 bases). Germline lookup yields CDR1 WNHNN and CDR2 SYGVQD (reference sequence). The CDR3 runs to 13 residues. V lost 3 bases, J lost 5 bases, and 10 bases lay in between. Here the CDR3 DNA reads TGCGCCAGCAGTGATTCAGGGGCTGAGACCCAGTACTTC. Its translation is CASSDSGAETQYF.

The chain has TRBV5-1 and TRBJ2-1, with 8 nucleotides matching TRBD2. Germline loops: CDR1 SGHRS, CDR2 YFSETQ. V shed 2 bases, J shed 8 bases, and the junction held 9 bases outside the gene matches. This CDR3 contains 15 residues. CDR3 residues: CASSFLSGITYEQFF. The CDR3 DNA follows: TGCGCCAGCAGCTTTCTTAGCGGGATTACCTATGAGCAGTTCTTC. The whole variable domain, remainder taken from reference TRBV5-1 and TRBJ2-1, is KAGVTQTPRYLIKTRGQQVTLSCSPISGHRSVSWYQQTPGQGLQFLFEYFSETQRNKGNFPGRFSGRQFSNSRSEMNVSTLELGDSALYLCASSFLSGITYEQFFGPGTRLTVL.

This clone was seen only once. The chain links TRBV28 to TRBJ1-1; 7 positions agree with TRBD1. Per germline, CDR1 MDHEN and CDR2 SYDVKM. The trim removed 2 bases at V and 7 bases at J, leaving 7 bases unmatched. CDR3 length: 14 amino acids. In DNA, the CDR3 is TGTGCCAGCAGTTTAGGATTGGGACAGATTGAAGCTTTCTTT. As protein: CASSLGLGQIEAFF.